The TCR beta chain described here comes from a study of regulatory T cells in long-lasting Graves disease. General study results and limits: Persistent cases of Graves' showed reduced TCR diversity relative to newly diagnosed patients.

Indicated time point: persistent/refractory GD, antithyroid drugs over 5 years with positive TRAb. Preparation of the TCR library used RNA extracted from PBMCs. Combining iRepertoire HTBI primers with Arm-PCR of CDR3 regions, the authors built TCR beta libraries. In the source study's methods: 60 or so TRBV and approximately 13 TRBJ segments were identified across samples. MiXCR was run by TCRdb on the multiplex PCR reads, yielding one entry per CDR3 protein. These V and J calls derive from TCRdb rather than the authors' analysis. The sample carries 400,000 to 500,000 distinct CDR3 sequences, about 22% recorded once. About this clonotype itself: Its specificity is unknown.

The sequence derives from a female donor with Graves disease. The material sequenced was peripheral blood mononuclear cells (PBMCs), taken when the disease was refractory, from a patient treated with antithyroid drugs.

DNA of the CDR3: TGTGCCAGCAGCCACGGGACGGGCAAAAACATTCAGTACTTC. This codes for CASSHGTGKNIQYF. The chain recombines TRBV12-3 or TRBV12-4 with TRBJ2-4; TRBD1 or TRBD2 may be the D gene (5 bases each). V was cut by 6 bases and J by 3 bases, with 12 bases left in between. CDR3 length: 14 amino acids.